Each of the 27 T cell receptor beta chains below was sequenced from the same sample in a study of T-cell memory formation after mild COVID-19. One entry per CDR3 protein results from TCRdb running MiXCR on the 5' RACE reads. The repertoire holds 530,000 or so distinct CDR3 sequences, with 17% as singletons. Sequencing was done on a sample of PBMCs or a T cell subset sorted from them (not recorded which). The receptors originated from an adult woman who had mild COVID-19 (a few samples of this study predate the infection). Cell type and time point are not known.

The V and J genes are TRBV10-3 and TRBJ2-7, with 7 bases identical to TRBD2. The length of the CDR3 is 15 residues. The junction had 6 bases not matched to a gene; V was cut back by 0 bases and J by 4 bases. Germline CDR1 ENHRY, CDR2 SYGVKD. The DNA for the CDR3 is TGTGCCATCAGTGAGTCGGGAGGGTCAGCGTACGAGCAGTACTTC. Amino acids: CAISESGGSAYEQYF.

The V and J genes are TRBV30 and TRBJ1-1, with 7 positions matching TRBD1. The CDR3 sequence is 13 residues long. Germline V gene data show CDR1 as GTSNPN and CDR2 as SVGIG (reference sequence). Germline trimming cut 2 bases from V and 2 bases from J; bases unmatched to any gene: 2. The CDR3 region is CAWSRDSNTEAFF. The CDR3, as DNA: TGTGCCTGGAGTCGGGACAGTAACACTGAAGCTTTCTTT.

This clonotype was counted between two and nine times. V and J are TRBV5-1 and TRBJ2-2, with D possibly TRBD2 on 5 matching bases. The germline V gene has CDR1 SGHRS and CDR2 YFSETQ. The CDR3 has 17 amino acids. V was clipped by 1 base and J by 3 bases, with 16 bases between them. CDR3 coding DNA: TGCGCCAGCAGCTTGATAAGGGCTAGCTTGGACACCGGGGAGCTGTTTTTT. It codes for CASSLIRASLDTGELFF.

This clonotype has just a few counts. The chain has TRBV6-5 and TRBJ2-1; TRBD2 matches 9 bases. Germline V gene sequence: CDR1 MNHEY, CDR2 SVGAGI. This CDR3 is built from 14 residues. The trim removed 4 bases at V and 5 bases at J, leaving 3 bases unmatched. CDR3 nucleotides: TGTGCCAGCAGTTTTAGCGGGGGACACAATGAGCAGTTCTTC. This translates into CASSFSGGHNEQFF.

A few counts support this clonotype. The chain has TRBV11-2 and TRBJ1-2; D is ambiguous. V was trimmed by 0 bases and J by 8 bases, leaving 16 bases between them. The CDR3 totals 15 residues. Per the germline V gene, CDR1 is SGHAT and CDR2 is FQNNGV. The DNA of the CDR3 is TGTGCCAGCAGCTTAGATCGGACCAAGGGAGGCGGCTACACCTTC. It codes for CASSLDRTKGGGYTF.

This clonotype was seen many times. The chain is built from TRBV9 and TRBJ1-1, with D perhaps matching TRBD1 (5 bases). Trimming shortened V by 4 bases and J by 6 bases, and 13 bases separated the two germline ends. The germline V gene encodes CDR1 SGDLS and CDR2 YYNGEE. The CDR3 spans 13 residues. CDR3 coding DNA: TGTGCCAGCAGCCTCCTTCAGGGCGCTGAAGCTTTCTTT. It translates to CASSLLQGAEAFF. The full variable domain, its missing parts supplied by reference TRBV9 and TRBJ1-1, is DSGVTQTPKHLITATGQRVTLRCSPRSGDLSVYWYQQSLDQGLQFLIQYYNGEERAKGNILERFSAQQFPDLHSELNLSSLELGDSALYFCASSLLQGAEAFFGQGTRLTVV.

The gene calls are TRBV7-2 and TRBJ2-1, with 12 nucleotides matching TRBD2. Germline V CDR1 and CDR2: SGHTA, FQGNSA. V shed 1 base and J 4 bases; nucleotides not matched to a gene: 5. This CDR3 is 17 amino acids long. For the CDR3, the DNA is TGTGCCAGCAGCTTAGAGCAAGGACTAGCGGGGTACAATGAGCAGTTCTTC. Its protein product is CASSLEQGLAGYNEQFF.

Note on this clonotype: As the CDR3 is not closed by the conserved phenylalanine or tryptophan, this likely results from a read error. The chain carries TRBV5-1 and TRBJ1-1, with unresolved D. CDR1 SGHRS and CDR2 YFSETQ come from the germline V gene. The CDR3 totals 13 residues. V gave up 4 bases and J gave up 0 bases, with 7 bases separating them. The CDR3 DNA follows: TGCGCCAGCAGCCGTGAGCTGAACACTGAAGCTTTCGTT. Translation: CASSRELNTEAFV.

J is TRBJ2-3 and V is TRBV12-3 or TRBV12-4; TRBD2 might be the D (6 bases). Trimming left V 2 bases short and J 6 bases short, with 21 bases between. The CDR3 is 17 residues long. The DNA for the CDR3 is TGTGCCAGCAGTTTAAGAGGTATGGGACTTCATCGGGATACGCAGTATTTT. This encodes CASSLRGMGLHRDTQYF.

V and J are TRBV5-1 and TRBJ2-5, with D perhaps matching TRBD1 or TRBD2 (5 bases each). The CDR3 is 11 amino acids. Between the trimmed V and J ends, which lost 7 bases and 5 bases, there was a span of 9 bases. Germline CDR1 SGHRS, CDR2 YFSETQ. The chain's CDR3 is CASFGDETQYF. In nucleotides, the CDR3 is TGCGCCAGCTTTGGGGACGAGACCCAGTACTTC.

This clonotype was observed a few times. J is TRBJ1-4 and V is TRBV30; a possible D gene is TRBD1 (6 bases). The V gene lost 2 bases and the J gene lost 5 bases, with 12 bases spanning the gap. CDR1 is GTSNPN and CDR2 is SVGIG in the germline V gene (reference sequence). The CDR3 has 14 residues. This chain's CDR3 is CAWSPGTRNEKLFF. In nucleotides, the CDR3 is TGTGCCTGGAGTCCAGGGACACGCAATGAAAAACTGTTTTTT.

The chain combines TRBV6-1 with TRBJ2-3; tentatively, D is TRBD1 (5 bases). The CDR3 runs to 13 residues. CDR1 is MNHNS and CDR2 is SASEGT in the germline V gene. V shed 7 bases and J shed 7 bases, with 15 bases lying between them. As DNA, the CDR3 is TGTGCCAGCACCCGAAAGGGGATGAATACGCAGTATTTT. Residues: CASTRKGMNTQYF.

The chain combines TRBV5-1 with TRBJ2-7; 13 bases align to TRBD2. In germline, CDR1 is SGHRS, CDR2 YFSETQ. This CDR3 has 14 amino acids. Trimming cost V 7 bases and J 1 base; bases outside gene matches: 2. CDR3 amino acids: CASGLAGVSYEQYF. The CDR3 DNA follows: TGCGCCAGCGGACTAGCGGGAGTGTCCTACGAGCAGTACTTC.

The CDR3 is CASSVRLATSYEQYF. The CDR3 DNA reads TGTGCCAGCAGTGTTAGACTAGCGACCTCCTACGAGCAGTACTTC. The chain links TRBV2 to TRBJ2-7; TRBD2 aligns across 8 bases. CDR1 SNHLY and CDR2 FYNNEI come from the germline V gene. The CDR3 is 15 amino acids. J gave up 0 bases and V 4 bases, and 5 bases lay outside the gene matches.

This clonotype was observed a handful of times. CDR3 coding DNA: TGCGCCAGCAGCCAAGCCCCCGGGACAGGGAAATCTTACACCTTC. Translated: CASSQAPGTGKSYTF. J is TRBJ1-2 and V is TRBV4-3; 9 bases fit TRBD1. CDR3 size: 15 residues. Germline CDR1 reads LGHNA; CDR2 reads YSLEER. Losses at the gene ends were 1 base for V and 11 bases for J; bases not matched to a gene: 11.

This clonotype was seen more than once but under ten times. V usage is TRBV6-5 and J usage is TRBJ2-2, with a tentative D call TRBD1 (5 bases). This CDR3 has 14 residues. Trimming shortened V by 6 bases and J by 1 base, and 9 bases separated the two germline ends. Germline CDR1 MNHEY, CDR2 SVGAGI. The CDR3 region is CASSTGKNTGELFF. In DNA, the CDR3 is TGTGCCAGCAGCACAGGAAAGAACACCGGGGAGCTGTTTTTT.

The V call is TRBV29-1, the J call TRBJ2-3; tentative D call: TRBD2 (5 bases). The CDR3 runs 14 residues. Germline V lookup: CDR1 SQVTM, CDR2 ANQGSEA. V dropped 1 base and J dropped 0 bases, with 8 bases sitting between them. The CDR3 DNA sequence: TGCAGCGTTGAAGGATCGGGAAGCACAGATACGCAGTATTTT. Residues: CSVEGSGSTDTQYF.

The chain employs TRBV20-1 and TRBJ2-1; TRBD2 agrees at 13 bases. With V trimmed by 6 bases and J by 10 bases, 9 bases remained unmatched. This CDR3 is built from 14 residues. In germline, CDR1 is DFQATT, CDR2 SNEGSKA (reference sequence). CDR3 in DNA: TGCAGTGCCACCGTCACTAGCGGGAGGGCAGAGCAGTTCTTC. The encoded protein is CSATVTSGRAEQFF.

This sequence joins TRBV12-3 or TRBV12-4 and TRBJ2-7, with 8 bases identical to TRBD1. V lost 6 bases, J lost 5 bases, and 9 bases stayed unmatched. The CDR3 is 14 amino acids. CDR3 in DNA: TGTGCCAGCAGCCGCAGACAGGGGCTACACGAGCAGTACTTC. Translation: CASSRRQGLHEQYF.

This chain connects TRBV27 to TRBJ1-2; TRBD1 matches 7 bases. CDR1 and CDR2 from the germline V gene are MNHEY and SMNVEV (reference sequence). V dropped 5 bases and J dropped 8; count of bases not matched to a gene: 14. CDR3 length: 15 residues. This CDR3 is CASSPLGTANPGYTF. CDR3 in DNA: TGTGCCAGCAGTCCCCTCGGGACAGCCAACCCGGGCTACACCTTC.

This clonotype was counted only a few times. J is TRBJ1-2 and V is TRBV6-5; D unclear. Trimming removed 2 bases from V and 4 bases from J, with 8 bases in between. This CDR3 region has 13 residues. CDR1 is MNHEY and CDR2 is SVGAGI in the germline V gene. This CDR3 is CASSYGSIYGYTF. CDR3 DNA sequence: TGTGCCAGCAGTTACGGGAGCATCTATGGCTACACCTTC.

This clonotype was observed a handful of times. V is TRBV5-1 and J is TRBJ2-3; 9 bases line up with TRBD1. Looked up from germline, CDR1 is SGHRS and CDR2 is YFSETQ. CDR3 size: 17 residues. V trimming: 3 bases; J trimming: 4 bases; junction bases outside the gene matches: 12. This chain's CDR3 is CASSSLGQGGSADTQYF. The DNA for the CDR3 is TGCGCCAGCAGCTCTCTGGGACAGGGAGGTAGTGCAGATACGCAGTATTTT. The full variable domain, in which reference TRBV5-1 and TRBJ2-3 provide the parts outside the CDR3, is KAGVTQTPRYLIKTRGQQVTLSCSPISGHRSVSWYQQTPGQGLQFLFEYFSETQRNKGNFPGRFSGRQFSNSRSEMNVSTLELGDSALYLCASSSLGQGGSADTQYFGPGTRLTVL.

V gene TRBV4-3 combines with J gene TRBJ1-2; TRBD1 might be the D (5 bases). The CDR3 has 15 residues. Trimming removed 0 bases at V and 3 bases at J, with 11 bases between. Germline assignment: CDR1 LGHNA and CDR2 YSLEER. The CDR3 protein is CASSQDGGSYYGYTF. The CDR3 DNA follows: TGCGCCAGCAGCCAAGATGGGGGGTCCTACTATGGCTACACCTTC.

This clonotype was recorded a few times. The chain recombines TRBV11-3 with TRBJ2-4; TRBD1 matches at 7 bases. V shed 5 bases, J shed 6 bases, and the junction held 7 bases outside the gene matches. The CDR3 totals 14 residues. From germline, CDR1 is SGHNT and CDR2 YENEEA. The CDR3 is CASSHWDSANIQYF. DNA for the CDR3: TGTGCCAGCAGCCATTGGGACAGCGCAAACATTCAGTACTTC.

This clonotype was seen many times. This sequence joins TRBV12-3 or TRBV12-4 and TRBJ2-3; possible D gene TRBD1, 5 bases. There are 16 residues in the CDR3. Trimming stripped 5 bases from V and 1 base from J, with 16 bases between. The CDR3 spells CASSNQKKGGTDTQYF. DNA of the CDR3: TGTGCCAGCAGTAACCAGAAGAAAGGGGGCACAGATACGCAGTATTTT.

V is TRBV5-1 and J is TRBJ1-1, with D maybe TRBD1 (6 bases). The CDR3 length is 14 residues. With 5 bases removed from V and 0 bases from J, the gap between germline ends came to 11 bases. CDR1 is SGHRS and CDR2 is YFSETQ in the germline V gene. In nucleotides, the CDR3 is TGCGCCAGCAGTGACAGGAATTTGAACACTGAAGCTTTCTTT. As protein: CASSDRNLNTEAFF.

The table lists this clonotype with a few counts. CDR3 nucleotides: TGCGCCAGCAGCTTTTTGACAGGCGGGGAGCTGTTTTTT. This translates into CASSFLTGGELFF. This chain uses TRBV5-1 with TRBJ2-2; D possibly corresponds to TRBD1 (6 bases). V was shortened by 2 bases and J by 7 bases, with 9 bases between the two germline ends. CDR3 length: 13 residues. The germline V gene encodes CDR1 SGHRS and CDR2 YFSETQ.